In this sample, the clone carrying this T cell receptor (beta chain) turned up many times. The same CDR3 arises from other DNA sequences in this sample as well. Libraries were prepared by immunoSEQ multiplex PCR; TCRdb keeps only in-frame clonotypes and omits some of them. The sample yields approximately 980,000 clones, approximately 76% seen once. This sample was taken from a study of shared clonotypes between healthy human individuals. Study-wide background: Donors were a couple of women and a few men aged 18 to 49. For every donor, three CD4 naive, three CD4 memory, two CD8 naive and one CD8 memory plates were used.

CD4+ cells yielded CD45RA+ naive and CD45RA-negative memory subsets. This receptor was identified in a young man in good health. The source material was memory CD4+ T cells sorted from blood. Subset denoted: CD45RA-negative fraction.

CDR3: CASSLGGRDGYTF. CDR3 coding DNA: TGTGCCAGCAGCTTAGGGGGAAGAGATGGCTACACCTTC. The rearrangement links TRBV7-2 to TRBJ1-2; D remains unclear. The CDR3 is made up of 13 amino acids. Germline V gene sequence: CDR1 SGHTA, CDR2 FQGNSA. V lost 1 base to trimming and J lost 6 bases, with 9 bases between them.